The clone carrying this T cell receptor (beta chain) is a singleton in its sample. What it binds is unknown. The data originate from a study of T cell responses to AZD1222 COVID-19 vaccine. Study at large: Pooling covered second doses at about 4 or about 12 weeks. Findings of the study overall: Compared with day 0, the breadth and depth of the Spike-specific TCR repertoire rose significantly after two doses of AZD1222. The peak T cell response came first, and repertoires were sampled only after it. Spike was spanned by vaccine-associated CD4 TCRs, with dominance at 160-218 and 743-854.

Sequenced by immunoSEQ multiplex PCR; TCRdb stores in-frame clones only, minus some. The repertoire holds more than 75,000 clones, with about 92% as singletons. This specimen consisted of peripheral blood, obtained on day 0 of AZD1222 vaccination. This clonotype was sampled from an adult in good health.

CDR3 bases: TGCGCCAGCAGCGTAACTACAGGGGTATCTTCCTACGAGCAGTACTTC. It translates to CASSVTTGVSSYEQYF. The gene calls are TRBV5-1 and TRBJ2-7; 7 bases fit TRBD1. The CDR3 runs 16 residues. After removal of 4 bases from V and 1 base from J, the junction contained 11 bases not matched to a gene. Germline assignment: CDR1 SGHRS and CDR2 YFSETQ.